This is a list of T cell receptor beta chains from one sample in a study of blood T cell repertoires in COVID-19. Clones were sequenced by immunoSEQ multiplex PCR, and TCRdb holds only the in-frame ones, with some missing. The profile shows over 100,000 clones, about 76% of them singletons. Source material: peripheral blood. All receptors derive from a woman between 55 and 75 years old with active or convalescent COVID-19. CDR3s include the opening cysteine and the closing phenylalanine or tryptophan. Each record gives: D gene, V gene, clone size, J gene, CDR3 protein, CDR3 DNA. D genes are given only for firm matches. Rows may omit the clone size; those that give it use once, few, many or a size class.

TRBD2	TRBV15	.	TRBJ2-3	CATSRDLPGGADTQYF	TGTGCCACCAGCAGGGACCTCCCGGGGGGGGCAGATACGCAGTATTTT
.	TRBV19	.	TRBJ2-7	CASSIQATTYEQYF	TGTGCCAGTAGTATCCAGGCTACGACCTACGAGCAGTACTTC
.	TRBV5-1	.	TRBJ1-4	CASSSLGEKLFF	TGCGCCAGCAGCTCCCTAGGTGAAAAACTGTTTTTT
TRBD1	TRBV6-1	.	TRBJ1-3	CASSVNTQGSGNTIYF	TGTGCCAGCAGTGTCAATACACAGGGGTCTGGAAACACCATATATTTT
.	TRBV2	.	TRBJ1-6	CASSGSGGGNSPLHF	TGTGCCAGCAGTGGGAGCGGTGGAGGTAATTCACCCCTCCACTTT
.	TRBV5-1	.	TRBJ2-3	CASSLDTDTQYF	TGCGCCAGCAGCCTAGACACAGATACGCAGTATTTT
TRBD2	TRBV4-1	.	TRBJ2-1	CASSQEWTSLLYNEQFF	TGCGCCAGCAGCCAAGAATGGACTAGCCTCTTATACAATGAGCAGTTCTTC
.	TRBV9	once	TRBJ1-5	CASSHGYSNQPQHF	TGTGCCAGCAGCCACGGTTATAGCAATCAGCCCCAGCATTTT
.	TRBV11-2	.	TRBJ1-1	CASSLARKSSTEAFF	TGTGCCAGCAGCTTAGCGAGGAAAAGTAGCACTGAAGCTTTCTTT
.	TRBV5-1	.	TRBJ1-1	CASSLDRARRDEAFF	TGCGCCAGCAGCTTGGACAGGGCGCGTCGGGACGAAGCTTTCTTT
.	TRBV19	few	TRBJ1-6	CASSTDNTYNSPLHF	TGTGCCAGTAGCACGGACAACACCTATAATTCACCCCTCCACTTT
.	TRBV4-1	.	TRBJ1-5	CASSQEPGKGIQPQHF	TGCGCCAGCAGCCAAGAGCCGGGGAAAGGAATCCAGCCCCAGCATTTT
.	TRBV6-1	.	TRBJ2-2	CASSEALRGRELFF	TGTGCCAGCAGTGAAGCGCTTCGGGGGAGGGAGCTGTTTTTT
.	TRBV9	once	TRBJ1-1	CASSEDSLNTEAFF	TGTGCCAGCAGCGAGGACAGTCTGAACACTGAAGCTTTCTTT
TRBD1	TRBV6-5	.	TRBJ2-2	CASRLDRLNTGELFF	TGTGCCAGCAGACTGGACAGGCTTAACACCGGGGAGCTGTTTTTT
TRBD1	TRBV4-1	once	TRBJ1-1	CASSQTGTATEAFF	TGCGCCAGCAGCCAGACAGGGACCGCCACTGAAGCTTTCTTT
TRBD2	TRBV19	.	TRBJ2-2	CASSFLAGGPDTGELFF	TGTGCCAGTAGTTTCCTAGCGGGGGGGCCCGACACCGGGGAGCTGTTTTTT
TRBD1	TRBV28	.	TRBJ1-6	CASRKQGRNSPLHF	TGTGCCAGCAGAAAACAGGGGCGGAATTCACCCCTCCACTTT
.	TRBV4-2	.	TRBJ2-3	CASSRTGTDTQYF	TGTGCCAGCAGCCGCACAGGAACAGATACGCAGTATTTT
.	TRBV6-5	.	TRBJ2-3	CASRGGLSTDTQYF	TGTGCCAGCAGGGGGGGGCTGAGCACAGATACGCAGTATTTT
.	TRBV19	.	TRBJ1-1	CASSISKNTEAFF	TGTGCCAGTAGTATCTCTAAGAACACTGAAGCTTTCTTT
.	TRBV7-9	.	TRBJ2-7	CASSFSRDYEQYF	TGTGCCAGCAGCTTCAGCAGGGACTACGAGCAGTACTTC
TRBD2	TRBV14	.	TRBJ2-3	CASSPSGGSDTDTQYF	TGTGCCAGCAGCCCTAGCGGGGGGTCCGACACAGATACGCAGTATTTT
.	TRBV6-6	.	TRBJ1-5	CASRSTGPNQPQHF	TGTGCCAGCAGATCAACAGGGCCCAATCAGCCCCAGCATTTT
TRBD1	TRBV28	.	TRBJ1-1	CASTSGTANTEAFF	TGTGCCAGCACCTCCGGGACAGCTAACACTGAAGCTTTCTTT
TRBD2	TRBV7-8	.	TRBJ2-2	CASRGGLAGNTGELFF	TGTGCCAGCAGAGGAGGACTAGCGGGGAACACCGGGGAGCTGTTTTTT
TRBD2	TRBV6-5	.	TRBJ2-7	CASTYLAGPYEQYF	TGTGCCAGCACATACCTAGCGGGACCCTACGAGCAGTACTTC
TRBD2	TRBV28	once	TRBJ2-7	CASSPWGGEDEQYF	TGTGCCAGCAGTCCGTGGGGAGGGGAGGACGAGCAGTACTTC
.	TRBV6-5	.	TRBJ1-5	CASNSRRGNQPQHF	TGTGCCAGCAATTCCAGACGGGGAAATCAGCCCCAGCATTTT
TRBD1	TRBV6-2/TRBV6-3	.	TRBJ2-3	CASSYQGEGADTQYF	TGTGCCAGCAGTTACCAGGGGGAAGGGGCAGATACGCAGTATTTT
.	TRBV18	few	TRBJ1-4	CASSPSAVTGEKLFF	TGTGCCAGCTCACCAAGTGCTGTAACAGGGGAAAAACTGTTTTTT
.	TRBV28	.	TRBJ1-2	CASSATGPYGYTF	TGTGCCAGCAGTGCGACGGGTCCCTATGGCTACACCTTC
TRBD2	TRBV5-4	.	TRBJ2-2	CASSLRSGGVRTGELFF	TGTGCCAGCAGCTTGCGAAGCGGGGGGGTTAGGACCGGGGAGCTGTTTTTT
.	TRBV14	few	TRBJ1-1	CASSMGIEAFF	TGTGCCAGCAGCATGGGCATAGAAGCTTTCTTT
.	TRBV7-2	.	TRBJ1-1	CASSSLNEAFF	TGTGCCAGCAGCTCACTAAATGAAGCTTTCTTT
TRBD1	TRBV27	.	TRBJ2-2	CASSQTGIGELFF	TGTGCCAGCAGCCAGACAGGGATCGGGGAGCTGTTTTTT
.	TRBV3-1/TRBV3-2	.	TRBJ1-2	CASSWGRTNYGYTF	TGTGCCAGCAGCTGGGGCAGAACTAACTATGGCTACACCTTC
TRBD1	TRBV15	.	TRBJ1-2	CATSGPGQGYYGYTF	TGTGCCACCAGCGGACCGGGACAGGGCTACTATGGCTACACCTTC
TRBD1	TRBV5-1	.	TRBJ1-4	CASSSSRGRNEKLFF	TGCGCCAGCAGCTCATCCAGGGGGCGTAATGAAAAACTGTTTTTT
.	TRBV12-3/TRBV12-4	few	TRBJ2-5	CASSRVSETQYF	TGTGCCAGCAGTCGGGTTAGCGAGACCCAGTACTTC
TRBD1	TRBV18	.	TRBJ1-1	CASSRGQGGEAFF	TGTGCCAGCTCACGAGGACAGGGAGGCGAAGCTTTCTTT
.	TRBV5-6	.	TRBJ2-7	CASSLFQFSYEQYF	TGTGCCAGCAGCTTGTTCCAGTTCTCCTACGAGCAGTACTTC
TRBD2	TRBV2	once	TRBJ2-2	CASRSGVNTGELFF	TGTGCCAGCAGAAGCGGGGTGAACACCGGGGAGCTGTTTTTT
.	TRBV3-1/TRBV3-2	.	TRBJ2-1	CASSQVAGRRSYNEQFF	TGTGCCAGCAGCCAAGTGGCAGGGCGCAGGTCCTACAATGAGCAGTTCTTC